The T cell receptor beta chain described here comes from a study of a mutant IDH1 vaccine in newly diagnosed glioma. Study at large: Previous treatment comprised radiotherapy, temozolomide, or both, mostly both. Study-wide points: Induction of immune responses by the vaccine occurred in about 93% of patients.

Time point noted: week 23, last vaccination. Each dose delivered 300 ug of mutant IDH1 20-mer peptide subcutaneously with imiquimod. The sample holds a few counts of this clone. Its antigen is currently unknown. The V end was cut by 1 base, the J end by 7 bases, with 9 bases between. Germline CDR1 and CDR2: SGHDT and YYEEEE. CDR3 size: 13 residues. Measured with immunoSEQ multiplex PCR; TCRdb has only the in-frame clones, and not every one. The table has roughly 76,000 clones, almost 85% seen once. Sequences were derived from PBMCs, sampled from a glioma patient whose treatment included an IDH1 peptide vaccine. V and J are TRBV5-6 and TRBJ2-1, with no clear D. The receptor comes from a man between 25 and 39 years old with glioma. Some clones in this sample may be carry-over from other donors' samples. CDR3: CASSLYLTNEQFF. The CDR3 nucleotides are TGTGCCAGCAGCTTGTACCTTACGAATGAGCAGTTCTTC.